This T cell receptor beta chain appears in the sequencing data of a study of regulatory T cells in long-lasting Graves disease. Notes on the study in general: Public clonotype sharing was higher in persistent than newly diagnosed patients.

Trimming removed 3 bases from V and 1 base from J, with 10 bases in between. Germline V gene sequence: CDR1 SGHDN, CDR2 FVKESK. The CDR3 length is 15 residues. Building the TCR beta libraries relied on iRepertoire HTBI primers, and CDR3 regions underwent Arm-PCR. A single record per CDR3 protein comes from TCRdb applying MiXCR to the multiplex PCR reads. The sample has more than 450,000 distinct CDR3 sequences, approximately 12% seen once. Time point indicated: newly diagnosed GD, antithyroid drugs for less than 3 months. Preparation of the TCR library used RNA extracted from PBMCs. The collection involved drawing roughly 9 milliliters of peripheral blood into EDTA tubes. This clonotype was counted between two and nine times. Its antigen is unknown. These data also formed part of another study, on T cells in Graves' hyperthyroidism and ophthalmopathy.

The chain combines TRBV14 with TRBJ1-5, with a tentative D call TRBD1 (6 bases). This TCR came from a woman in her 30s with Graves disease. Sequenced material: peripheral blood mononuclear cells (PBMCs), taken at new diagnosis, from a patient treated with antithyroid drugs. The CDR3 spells CASSHDRRSNQPQHF. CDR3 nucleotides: TGTGCCAGCAGCCATGACAGGCGGAGCAATCAGCCCCAGCATTTT.